Below, 7 T cell receptor beta chains from the same sample are listed, as sequenced in a study of T cell responses to AZD1222 COVID-19 vaccine. Assay used: immunoSEQ multiplex PCR; TCRdb lists only in-frame clones, some missing. This table has some 50,000 clones, 86% appearing once. Sequenced here: peripheral blood, sampled on day 0 of AZD1222 vaccination. These receptor sequences come from an adult in good health.

This chain connects TRBV5-4 to TRBJ2-5; TRBD2 matches 8 bases. CDR3 size: 16 residues. Germline CDR1 SGHNT, CDR2 YYREEE (reference sequence). V gave up 0 bases and J gave up 5 bases; unmatched junction bases: 9. The CDR3 sequence is CASSLDVAGKGETQYF. The CDR3 DNA is TGTGCCAGCAGCTTGGATGTAGCGGGAAAAGGGGAGACCCAGTACTTC.

The chain carries TRBV10-3 and TRBJ1-6; D not certain. V lost 6 bases and J 9 bases, leaving 15 bases between the germline ends. The CDR3 has 14 residues. CDR1 and CDR2 (germline): ENHRY, SYGVKD. The CDR3 region is CAISRDLIGSPLHF. DNA for the CDR3: TGTGCCATCAGCCGAGATTTAATTGGTTCACCCCTCCACTTT.

The chain links TRBV10-2 to TRBJ1-2, with D unresolved. The CDR3 sequence is 13 residues long. V gave up 2 bases and J gave up 4 bases, with 8 bases separating them. Germline V gene data show CDR1 as WSHSY and CDR2 as SAAADI. The CDR3 DNA is TGCGCCAGCAGTGAGGGCCCTGGCTATGGCTACACCTTC. As protein: CASSEGPGYGYTF.

This chain connects TRBV19 to TRBJ2-3, with 7 bases aligning to TRBD1. This CDR3 contains 17 residues. V trimming: 3 bases; J trimming: 4 bases; junction bases outside the gene matches: 13. Per germline, CDR1 LNHDA and CDR2 SQIVND (reference sequence). CDR3 sequence reads: CASSITGARKLPDTQYF. The CDR3 coding sequence is TGTGCCAGTAGTATCACAGGGGCCCGTAAGTTGCCAGATACGCAGTATTTT.

The chain uses TRBV4-2 and TRBJ2-7, with 9 bases lining up with TRBD2. CDR1 is LGHNA, CDR2 YNFKEQ, per germline. V was pared by 0 bases and J by 1 base, with 13 bases of the junction left unmatched. The CDR3 covers 19 residues. CDR3 in DNA: TGTGCCAGCAGCCAAGATGTAAACTTAGCGGGGGCTTATTCCTACGAGCAGTACTTC. This sequence encodes CASSQDVNLAGAYSYEQYF.

This chain links TRBV9 with TRBJ2-7; D may be TRBD1 or TRBD2 (5 bases each). The CDR3 totals 15 residues. The V end was cut by 0 bases, the J end by 1 base, with 11 bases between. Germline V gene sequence: CDR1 SGDLS, CDR2 YYNGEE. The CDR3 region has the DNA TGTGCCAGCAGCGTAGAGGGTGGGGGTTCCTACGAGCAGTACTTC. Translating gives CASSVEGGGSYEQYF.

This chain joins TRBV11-3 and TRBJ2-1; 12 nucleotides match TRBD2. CDR3 size: 15 residues. V lost 5 bases, J lost 8 bases, and 7 bases stayed unmatched. The V gene's germline CDR1 is SGHNT and CDR2 YENEEA. This CDR3 is CASSPGTSGRDEQFF. The CDR3, as DNA: TGTGCCAGCAGCCCCGGGACTAGCGGGCGGGATGAGCAGTTCTTC. The full variable domain, with the rest looked up from reference TRBV11-3 and TRBJ2-1, is EAGVVQSPRYKIIEKKQPVAFWCNPISGHNTLYWYLQNLGQGPELLIRYENEEAVDDSQLPKDRFSAERLKGVDSTLKIQPAELGDSAVYLCASSPGTSGRDEQFFGPGTRLTVL.